Following are 19 T cell receptor beta chains from one sample sequenced in a study of blood T cell repertoires in COVID-19. This table comes from immunoSEQ multiplex PCR, and its TCRdb copy is limited to in-frame clones, with some not included. The table has approximately 300,000 clones, approximately 90% seen once. The sample comprised peripheral blood. Receptors originate from a man under 40 with acute or convalescent COVID-19.

This chain joins TRBV18 and TRBJ2-2; 8 nucleotides match TRBD2. Germline V gives CDR1 KGHSH, CDR2 LQKENI. Losses at the gene ends were 6 bases for V and 1 base for J; bases not matched to a gene: 7. The CDR3 is 16 amino acids. DNA for the CDR3: TGTGCCAGCTCGGAATCGGGAGGGCTGAACACCGGGGAGCTGTTTTTT. Encoded protein: CASSESGGLNTGELFF.

The chain is built from TRBV5-1 and TRBJ1-2, with 11 bases that match TRBD1. The CDR3 covers 15 residues. Germline trimming cut 4 bases from V and 8 bases from J; bases unmatched to any gene: 10. Germline loops: CDR1 SGHRS, CDR2 YFSETQ. CDR3 region: CASSATDRGPLGYTF. As DNA, the CDR3 is TGCGCCAGCAGCGCGACGGACAGGGGGCCTCTGGGCTACACCTTC.

The V gene is TRBV19, the J gene TRBJ1-1, with D perhaps matching TRBD1 (6 bases). The CDR3 has 12 amino acids. Per the germline V gene, CDR1 is LNHDA and CDR2 is SQIVND (reference sequence). The germline V and J ends were trimmed by 5 bases and 11 bases, with 15 bases remaining between them. This chain's CDR3 is CASSDGGARAFF. The CDR3 DNA reads as TGTGCCAGTAGTGATGGGGGGGCGAGGGCTTTCTTT.

The chain couples TRBV15 to TRBJ1-1, with 7 bases aligning to TRBD1. The CDR3 covers 16 residues. The V gene's germline CDR1 is LNHNV and CDR2 YYDKDF (reference sequence). V trimming: 0 bases; J trimming: 1 base; junction bases outside the gene matches: 5. The CDR3, as DNA: TGTGCCACCAGCAGAGATCCGACAGGGAGGAACACTGAAGCTTTCTTT. It encodes CATSRDPTGRNTEAFF.

This chain joins TRBV29-1 and TRBJ1-1; D unclear. CDR1 is SQVTM, CDR2 ANQGSEA, per germline. The CDR3 extends over 11 amino acids. The ends were cut back, 4 bases at V and 3 bases at J, with 6 bases in the middle. The CDR3 DNA is TGCAGCGTTGTAGTGGACACTGAAGCTTTCTTT. Its translation: CSVVVDTEAFF.

This clone appeared once. This sequence joins TRBV28 and TRBJ2-2; perhaps TRBD1 as D (5 bases). This CDR3 region has 15 residues. Per the germline V gene, CDR1 is MDHEN and CDR2 is SYDVKM. V gave up 3 bases and J gave up 5 bases, with 13 bases separating them. The CDR3 spells CASSLGLIKTGELFF. As DNA, the CDR3 is TGTGCCAGCAGTTTGGGGCTGATTAAAACCGGGGAGCTGTTTTTT. Supplemented by reference TRBV28 and TRBJ2-2, the full variable domain reads DVKVTQSSRYLVKRTGEKVFLECVQDMDHENMFWYRQDPGLGLRLIYFSYDVKMKEKGDIPEGYSVSREKKERFSLILESASTNQTSMYLCASSLGLIKTGELFFGEGSRLTVL.

The V gene is TRBV6-5, the J gene TRBJ2-1; maybe TRBD1 (5 bases). V was pared by 2 bases and J by 0 bases, with 8 bases between. Per germline, CDR1 MNHEY and CDR2 SVGAGI. This CDR3 region has 15 residues. CDR3 sequence (DNA): TGTGCCAGCAGTTACCAGGGTAGCTCCTACAATGAGCAGTTCTTC. Its translation is CASSYQGSSYNEQFF.

This chain uses TRBV6-1 with TRBJ1-5; D is ambiguous. V was pared by 2 bases and J by 0 bases, with 11 bases between. Germline CDR1 reads MNHNS; CDR2 reads SASEGT. This CDR3 region has 16 residues. The CDR3 reads CASSESQPYSNQPQHF. DNA of the CDR3: TGTGCCAGCAGTGAATCACAGCCGTATAGCAATCAGCCCCAGCATTTT.

This clone has more than one count but fewer than ten. The CDR3 loop is CASSGITGWKPQHF. The CDR3 DNA reads TGTGCCAGCAGCGGAATTACAGGGTGGAAGCCCCAGCATTTT. The V call is TRBV5-8, the J call TRBJ1-5; perhaps TRBD1 as D (6 bases). V was trimmed by 4 bases and J by 8 bases, leaving 16 bases between them. The CDR3 totals 14 residues. The germline V gene encodes CDR1 SGHTS and CDR2 YDEGEE.

The chain recombines TRBV24-1 with TRBJ2-3; TRBD2 matches 9 bases. V lost 4 bases, J lost 4 bases, and 8 bases stayed unmatched. The CDR3 sequence is 16 residues long. CDR1 and CDR2 from the germline V gene are KGHDR and SFDVKD. The CDR3, as DNA: TGTGCCACCAGTGAGGGCGGGAGGGCCTTACCAGATACGCAGTATTTT. Translated: CATSEGGRALPDTQYF.

The gene calls are TRBV3-1 (or the pseudogene TRBV3-2) and TRBJ1-6; TRBD1 matches 7 bases. After removal of 2 bases from V and 7 bases from J, the junction contained 8 bases not matched to a gene. Germline values: CDR1 LGHDT, CDR2 YNNKEL (reference sequence). The CDR3 runs 16 residues. The chain's CDR3 is CASSQQGQSHNSPLHF. For the CDR3, the DNA is TGTGCCAGCAGCCAACAGGGACAGAGCCACAATTCACCCCTCCACTTT.

This chain joins TRBV5-6 and TRBJ2-7, with D maybe TRBD1 (5 bases). V dropped 0 bases and J dropped 0 bases, with 7 bases sitting between them. The CDR3 sequence is 14 residues long. From germline, CDR1 is SGHDT and CDR2 YYEEEE. CDR3 bases: TGTGCCAGCAGCTTGGGGGGCTACTCCTACGAGCAGTACTTC. Its protein is CASSLGGYSYEQYF. Complete variable domain (other parts from reference TRBV5-6 and TRBJ2-7): DAGVTQSPTHLIKTRGQQVTLRCSPKSGHDTVSWYQQALGQGPQFIFQYYEEEERQRGNFPDRFSGHQFPNYSSELNVNALLLGDSALYLCASSLGGYSYEQYFGPGTRLTVT.

This chain uses TRBV5-1 with TRBJ2-3, with D uncertain. This CDR3 is built from 13 residues. Germline values: CDR1 SGHRS, CDR2 YFSETQ. V dropped 0 bases and J dropped 5 bases, with 7 bases sitting between them. CDR3 DNA sequence: TGCGCCAGCAGCTTGGGTAGATTAGATACGCAGTATTTT. This encodes CASSLGRLDTQYF.

The V and J genes are TRBV27 and TRBJ2-2; D may be TRBD1 (5 bases). Trimming removed 5 bases from V and 8 bases from J, with 9 bases in between. CDR1 and CDR2 (germline): MNHEY, SMNVEV (reference sequence). The CDR3 is 12 residues long. CDR3 in amino acids: CASSDRRGELFF. CDR3 bases: TGTGCCAGCAGTGACAGACGAGGGGAGCTGTTTTTT.

V is TRBV25-1 and J is TRBJ1-2; perhaps TRBD1 as D (5 bases). The V gene's germline CDR1 is MGHDK and CDR2 SYGVNS. The CDR3 spans 16 residues. Between the trimmed V and J ends, which lost 1 base and 4 bases, there was a span of 16 bases. As DNA, the CDR3 is TGTGCCAGCAGTGAATTTTACGGTCCGGGACTCTATGGCTACACCTTC. Translated: CASSEFYGPGLYGYTF.

The chain couples TRBV5-6 to TRBJ2-1; 7 nucleotides line up with TRBD1. The CDR3 has 16 residues. The germline V gene has CDR1 SGHDT and CDR2 YYEEEE. After removal of 3 bases from V and 4 bases from J, the junction contained 10 bases not matched to a gene. The DNA of the CDR3 is TGTGCCAGCAGCTCTACACCGGGACAGTTTTACAATGAGCAGTTCTTC. Amino acids: CASSSTPGQFYNEQFF.

The V and J genes are TRBV19 and TRBJ1-1; possible D gene TRBD1, 6 bases. The V end was cut by 5 bases, the J end by 11 bases, with 21 bases between. Germline CDR1 is LNHDA and CDR2 is SQIVND (reference sequence). CDR3 length equals 14 residues. This CDR3 reads CASSARRIQGRAFF. As DNA, the CDR3 is TGTGCCAGTAGTGCAAGACGTATACAGGGAAGGGCTTTCTTT.

The chain uses TRBV14 and TRBJ1-2; 7 nucleotides align to TRBD1. The CDR3 has 16 amino acids. The V and J ends lost 1 base and 3 bases, in that order; junction bases with no gene match: 8. Germline assignment: CDR1 SGHDN and CDR2 FVKESK. The CDR3 bases are TGTGCCAGCAGCCAAGGTTGGGACAGCGTTTACTATGGCTACACCTTC. Its translation: CASSQGWDSVYYGYTF.

V gene TRBV6-6 combines with J gene TRBJ2-4; D perhaps matches TRBD1 (6 bases). The CDR3 has 14 residues. The V and J ends lost 4 bases and 6 bases respectively, with 13 bases between them. CDR1 MNHNY and CDR2 SVGAGI come from the germline V gene (reference sequence). The CDR3 DNA is TGTGCCAGCAGTTCCTACAGGGACGGAAACATTCAGTACTTC. Its protein is CASSSYRDGNIQYF.